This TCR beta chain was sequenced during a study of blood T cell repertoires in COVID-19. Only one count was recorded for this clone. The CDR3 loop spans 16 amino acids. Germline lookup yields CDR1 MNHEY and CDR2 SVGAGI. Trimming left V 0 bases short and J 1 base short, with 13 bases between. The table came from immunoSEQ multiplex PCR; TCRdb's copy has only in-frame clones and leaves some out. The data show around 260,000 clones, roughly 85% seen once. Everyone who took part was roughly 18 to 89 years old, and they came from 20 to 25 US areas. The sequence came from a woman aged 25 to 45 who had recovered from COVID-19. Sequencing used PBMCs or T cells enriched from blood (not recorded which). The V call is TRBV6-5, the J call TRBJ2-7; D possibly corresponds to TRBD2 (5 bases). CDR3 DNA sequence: TGTGCCAGCAGTTACTCTCAAGGGAGACGATCCTACGAGCAGTACTTC. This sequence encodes CASSYSQGRRSYEQYF.